This TCR beta chain was recovered during a study of shared clonotypes between healthy human individuals. Study-wide background: Researchers drew samples from a couple of women and a few men aged 18 to 49.

V dropped 1 base and J dropped 4; count of bases not matched to a gene: 12. The CDR3 sequence is 17 residues long. Germline V gene data show CDR1 as LNHDA and CDR2 as SQIVND (reference sequence). The data were produced by immunoSEQ multiplex PCR, yet TCRdb's version contains in-frame clones alone and is incomplete. The repertoire holds 450,000 to 500,000 clones, with about 82% as singletons. The V call is TRBV19, the J call TRBJ2-5, with 7 bases matching TRBD2. Sequenced: PBMCs. The source is a woman in her 40s in good health. Some clones in this sample may be carry-over from other donors' samples. Here the CDR3 DNA reads TGTGCCAGTAGTATAGGTCTTTCGGACGGGGGGACAGAGACCCAGTACTTC. Its protein is CASSIGLSDGGTETQYF. Variable domain in full (rest from reference TRBV19 and TRBJ2-5): DGGITQSPKYLFRKEGQNVTLSCEQNLNHDAMYWYRQDPGQGLRLIYYSQIVNDFQKGDIAEGYSVSREKKESFPLTVTSAQKNPTAFYLCASSIGLSDGGTETQYFGPGTRLLVL.